This T cell receptor beta chain was recorded in a study of fetal regulatory T cell absence and autoimmunity. About the research overall: IPEX patients had exocrine pancreas autoimmunity without clinical diabetes.

Remarks on this clone: The antigen is undetermined.

Study-wide findings and caveats: In IPEX, the enrichment was taken to support antigen-driven autoimmunity before birth. Broadly similar TRB gene family usage was seen in pancreas and cord blood.

The survey-level immunoSEQ assay was used. TCRdb's table, derived via immunoSEQ multiplex PCR, lists solely in-frame clones and lacks some. The sample holds more than 90,000 clones, roughly 70% seen once. This sequence originates from a male donor with IPEX syndrome. The source material was pancreas tissue.

The CDR3 here is CASSLAVYGYTF. In DNA, the CDR3 is TGTGCCAGCAGCTTAGCTGTGTATGGCTACACCTTC. The J gene is TRBJ1-2, the V gene TRBV7-2; no clear D. Germline V gives CDR1 SGHTA, CDR2 FQGNSA. V gave up 0 bases and J gave up 5 bases, with 4 bases separating them. The CDR3 is made up of 12 amino acids.